This T cell receptor beta chain derives from a study of CD8 T cells in Susac syndrome. Broader study findings: The study's TCR sequencing and HLA analysis covered a relatively small number of individuals, and the study acknowledged this.

Random hexamers primed reverse transcription of 0.5 to 1 ug RNA. An immunoSEQ multiplex PCR amplified TCR beta CDR3 over 54 Vbeta and 13 Jbeta. TCRdb re-called the immunoSEQ multiplex PCR reads through MiXCR, storing one row per CDR3 protein. The sample yields some 130,000 distinct CDR3 sequences, 90% to 95% seen once. Germline assignment: CDR1 MNHNS and CDR2 SASEGT. The J segment lost 4 bases and the V segment lost 5 bases, leaving 6 bases of the junction unmatched. The CDR3 has 16 amino acids. CD8+ and CD4+ T cells circulating in blood were sequenced for TCR beta. In contrast to the negatively isolated CD8+ and CD4+ T cells, TEMRA cells were FACS-enriched. Comment on this clonotype: Its antigen is not identified.

Material for sequencing was CD4+ T cells from PBMCs. The rearrangement joins TRBV6-1 to TRBJ2-1; TRBD2 aligns across 12 bases. This sequence was found in a human donor with multiple sclerosis. The CDR3 region is CASSPLAGGRYNEQFF. The CDR3 DNA follows: TGTGCCAGCAGTCCTCTAGCGGGAGGGAGGTACAATGAGCAGTTCTTC.